Listed below are T cell receptor beta chains from one sample, sequenced in a study of post-analysis software for immune sequencing data. TCRdb processed the PCR reads anew with MiXCR; each CDR3 protein has one entry. The profile shows 600,000 to 700,000 distinct CDR3 sequences, 59% of them singletons. Sequenced material: blood. The receptors here all came from a girl aged 2-10 years with multiple sclerosis. Both conserved end residues are part of each CDR3. Fields, in order: J gene, clone size, D gene, V gene, CDR3 DNA, CDR3 protein. The D gene is left open where the match is weak. For some rows the clone size is stated as once, few or many, or as a class when expanded; others skip it.

j_call: TRBJ1-5
clone_size: once
d_call: TRBD1
v_call: TRBV12-3/TRBV12-4
cdr3_nt: TGTGCCAGCAGTTTCGCCAGGGGGAGCAATCAGCCCCAGCATTTT
cdr3_aa: CASSFARGSNQPQHF

j_call: TRBJ1-2
clone_size: .
d_call: .
v_call: TRBV4-3
cdr3_nt: TGCGCCAGCAGCCACCACGCAGCCTACTATGGCTACACCTTC
cdr3_aa: CASSHHAAYYGYTF

j_call: TRBJ2-1
clone_size: few
d_call: .
v_call: TRBV13
cdr3_nt: TGTGCCAGCAGCCCAGGAGGCGTGAACTACAATGAGCAGTTCTTC
cdr3_aa: CASSPGGVNYNEQFF

j_call: TRBJ1-2
clone_size: .
d_call: TRBD1
v_call: TRBV7-9
cdr3_nt: TGTGCCAGCAGCCCTACCCGGGACAGGGGTGGCTACACCTTC
cdr3_aa: CASSPTRDRGGYTF

j_call: TRBJ2-5
clone_size: few
d_call: .
v_call: TRBV27
cdr3_nt: TGTGCCAGCAGTTCGGGTCTGGGGCCCCCAGGGGCTCAAGAGACCCAGTACTTC
cdr3_aa: CASSSGLGPPGAQETQYF

j_call: TRBJ2-1
clone_size: .
d_call: .
v_call: TRBV6-1
cdr3_nt: TGTGCCAGCAGAGAACCTCAGGGTCCCCACTGGGGTGAGCAGTTCTTC
cdr3_aa: CASREPQGPHWGEQFF

j_call: TRBJ2-7
clone_size: .
d_call: TRBD2
v_call: TRBV10-2
cdr3_nt: TGCGCCAGCAGGGAGACCGCCGGGACTAGCGGGATTACCTACGAGCAGTACTTC
cdr3_aa: CASRETAGTSGITYEQYF

j_call: TRBJ2-4
clone_size: .
d_call: .
v_call: TRBV20-1
cdr3_nt: TGCAGTGCTCGAGGGCCCATGGACGGCATTCAGTACTTC
cdr3_aa: CSARGPMDGIQYF

j_call: TRBJ1-2
clone_size: few
d_call: .
v_call: TRBV24-1
cdr3_nt: TGTGCCACCAGTGATTTGTCGGTCCACTATGGCTACACCTTC
cdr3_aa: CATSDLSVHYGYTF

j_call: TRBJ2-5
clone_size: .
d_call: TRBD2
v_call: TRBV20-1
cdr3_nt: TGCAGTGCTAGAAGGGCTAGCGGTGGAGAGACCCAGTACTTC
cdr3_aa: CSARRASGGETQYF

j_call: TRBJ1-5
clone_size: .
d_call: .
v_call: TRBV20-1
cdr3_nt: TGCAGTGCCCAGGGCCCGGTGTTCGAGCATTTT
cdr3_aa: CSAQGPVFEHF

j_call: TRBJ2-3
clone_size: .
d_call: .
v_call: TRBV2
cdr3_nt: TGTGCCAGCACTGAACAGGGAGATACGCAGTATTTT
cdr3_aa: CASTEQGDTQYF

j_call: TRBJ2-7
clone_size: .
d_call: .
v_call: TRBV12-3/TRBV12-4
cdr3_nt: TGTGCCAGCAGGGGCGGCGGAGCTCGCTACGAGCAGTACTTC
cdr3_aa: CASRGGGARYEQYF

j_call: TRBJ2-3
clone_size: .
d_call: .
v_call: TRBV12-3/TRBV12-4
cdr3_nt: TGTGCCAGCAGTTCCGGTGGGATCGCACTTGGGCCAGATACGCGGTATTTT
cdr3_aa: CASSSGGIALGPDTRYF

j_call: TRBJ2-1
clone_size: .
d_call: TRBD2
v_call: TRBV28
cdr3_nt: TGTGCCAGCATTCCCGCCGGGACTAGCGGCTACAATGAGCAGTTCTTC
cdr3_aa: CASIPAGTSGYNEQFF

j_call: TRBJ1-5
clone_size: .
d_call: .
v_call: TRBV7-2
cdr3_nt: TGTGCCAGCAGCCAAGGGGCAGGGGCCAATCAGCCCCAGCATTTT
cdr3_aa: CASSQGAGANQPQHF

j_call: TRBJ2-1
clone_size: .
d_call: TRBD1
v_call: TRBV29-1
cdr3_nt: TGCAGCGTTGAAGACCCAACAGGGGGTAAGAGGTACAATGAGCAGTTCTTC
cdr3_aa: CSVEDPTGGKRYNEQFF

j_call: TRBJ2-3
clone_size: .
d_call: .
v_call: TRBV5-5
cdr3_nt: TGTGCCAGCAGCTCTTACGCTTTCGTACAGGGGGGGAATACGCAGTATTTT
cdr3_aa: CASSSYAFVQGGNTQYF